This record looks at one TCR beta chain sequence and its context. Its antigen is not yet known. The input lacks base qualities; no much larger clone sits a single base away. Library construction relied on the immunoSEQ multiplex PCR assay. For the multiplex PCR, a mixture combining 60 forward primers for TCR Vbeta segments and 13 reverse primers for TCR Jbeta segments was used. The CDR3 region of rearranged TCR beta genes was amplified from genomic DNA with a multiplex PCR assay. The amplified TCR beta libraries were sequenced on the Illumina HiSeq System as 87-base-pair reads. The study's own analysis went as follows. In a later analysis, some 80 million unique TCR beta chains were counted across the roughly 610 repertoires, and approximately 11 million of these chains were shared by at least two donors. A nearest-neighbor algorithm error-corrected the raw reads and collapsed the reads into unique sequences, merging closely related sequences to remove PCR and sequencing errors. CDR3 sequences were aligned to IMGT reference sequences to assign V, D and J gene segments. Each retained sequence needed at least a six-nucleotide match to both a V gene segment and a J gene segment. Rearrangements were called productive when the CDR3 lacked stop codons and stayed in frame with V and J; all others were non-productive. CDR3 was defined according to IMGT convention as the region running from the second conserved V-encoded cysteine to the conserved J-encoded phenylalanine. The earlier analysis of 500 to 750 of the donors excluded any sequence lacking an unambiguous match to a single V gene segment. In an earlier analysis of 587 of the donors, a V segment was called functional when productive rearrangements were above 56.7%, and segregating when the standard deviation between donors exceeded 5%. To diagnose cytomegalovirus status from the catalog of TCR beta chain sequences, a statistical classification framework was built. In a later analysis, V and J genes were assigned by comparing TCR nucleotide sequences against IMGT/GENE-DB human TR gene sequences. In a later analysis, CDR3 sequences and most-parsimonious VDJ recombination scenarios were assigned using the TCRdist pipeline. In a later analysis, each TCR beta chain was defined by its CDR3 amino acid sequence together with its V-gene family, and reads without a unique V-gene family were excluded. As a way to deal with suspected cross-contamination and a sequencing artifact, a later analysis dropped over 550 nucleotide sequences that were highly shared and had low generation probability. For each public chain, a later analysis derived a clonal expansion index from normalized ranks of inferred template counts within each repertoire. Generation probabilities in a later analysis came from a VDJ recombination model fitted to out-of-frame rearrangements, and those results were checked against IGoR. A later analysis scored TCR-TCR, TCR-HLA and TCR-CMV co-occurrence with hypergeometric tests, applying a repertoire-size bias correction to TCR pairs. False discovery rates were estimated in a later analysis by permuting HLA or CMV assignments 20 times. In a later analysis, co-occurring TCRs were grouped using DBSCAN, with TCRdist sequence similarity added in when clustering inside HLA-allele-positive subsets. For co-occurrence clustering, repertoires with fewer than 30,000 or more than 120,000 public chains were excluded, along with roughly 5 repertoires with anomalous nucleotide sharing. As stored in TCRdb, this immuneACCESS dataset retains in-frame rearrangements with V and J assigned. A fraction of the clones does not appear; measured against another copy, unresolved V genes explain less than half of the discrepancy, and the remainder lacks a known reason. Clonal size and the V and J genes are those of that table, whereas D and trimming came from the DNA. Counted in this sample were 200,000 to 250,000 clones; around 88% of them appeared once. Around 1% of the sample rests with the top ten.

As encoded in the germline V gene, CDR1 is SGHRS while CDR2 is YFSETQ. Including cysteine and phenylalanine, the CDR3 has 18 amino acids. Just the 54-base CDR3 DNA is kept, in frame starting at base 1. Unmatched junction bases come to 14, with V trimmed by 2 bases and J by 2 bases. The cohort was made up of 650 to 700 healthy bone marrow donors. At the time of sampling, all cohort members were nominally healthy, though unrecorded immune exposures were likely present. The donor tested CMV seronegative and was one of the 352 seronegative cohort members. A peripheral blood sample was collected from each donor, and TCR beta sequencing was performed on peripheral blood mononuclear cells. Genomic DNA extraction from the blood cell samples was performed with the Qiagen DNeasy Blood Extraction Kit. These data are taken from a study of cytomegalovirus exposure and HLA in healthy donors (dated by TCRdb to about 2017). In terms of the full investigation: In an earlier analysis of roughly 500 of the donors, roughly 300 Gb of sequence data and some 120 million unique TCR beta sequences from about 179 million T cells were reported. In a later analysis, previously published TCR beta repertoires from 550 to 750 donors were re-analyzed and high-resolution HLA genotyping was added so that TCR occurrence patterns could be studied. Donor age, sex, ethnicity and CMV serostatus were collected together with the repertoire data. To decide whether each TCR beta V gene segment behaved as functional or pseudogenic, an earlier analysis of some 570 of the donors relied on high-throughput TCR beta sequencing. Every repertoire in the discovery cohort had been generated on one and the same sequencing platform. Roughly 300 gigabases of sequencing data and 80 million or so unique TCR sequences were included in an early release covering 550 to 800 HLA-typed donors. Rather than using new phenotypic data, the later analysis identified candidate immune exposures from TCR beta sequences and from how often those sequences occurred across donors. The T cell repertoires of 670 or so subjects were profiled by immunosequencing and related to cytomegalovirus serostatus. Among over 350 genotyped donors of the cohort, an average of around 240,000 unique TCR beta nucleotide sequences were sequenced per donor, roughly 18% of them non-productive. The study combined high-throughput TCR immunosequencing, statistical association of individual TCRs with disease status, and machine learning to predict cytomegalovirus infection status. The genetic ancestry cluster associated with self-reported Caucasian donors included around 76% of the roughly 380 genotyped donors. Besides the first cohort of 666 subjects, a separate validation cohort made up of roughly 130 different subjects was used. Typing coverage differed by locus: A, B, C, DRB1 and DQB1 were typed in about 629-630 donors, DQA1 in 522, DPA1 in approximately 600, and DPB1 in around 490. A later genetic analysis used genome-wide SNP genotypes for about 55% of the 666 donors, treating that subset as a discovery cohort. A few DR-DQ haplotypes were treated as single units for association and clustering because of strong linkage in the cohort. HLA typing covered class I and class II loci at four-digit resolution. The study was designed to test whether signatures of past pathogen exposure could be identified by cataloging public T cell receptors.

What the research found in general, with its limitations: The sequencing pipeline was judged likely to have produced a cluster of highly shared sequence variants as a technical artifact. Correlated functional status among segregating V segments might reflect linkage disequilibrium, but an unknown experimental factor could not be ruled out. In both the original and validation cohorts, the classifier was reported to diagnose cytomegalovirus status with high specificity and sensitivity. When HLA alleles, especially DR and DQ, strongly co-occurred, attributing TCR associations to individual alleles was difficult. Compared with the approximately 720-donor mean, donors in an Asian-associated ancestry cluster had fewer N-insertions in productive TCRs, according to a later genetic analysis. A few of the identified cytomegalovirus-associated TCR beta chains were confirmed in vitro to be specific for cytomegalovirus antigens. According to the authors, the approach could potentially be generalized to other disease states and immunological phenotypes. Immune exposure information for the cohort was limited to CMV serostatus. Several of the top co-occurrence clusters appeared to be linked to parvovirus B19, influenza, CMV and Epstein-Barr virus, according to a later analysis. Only TCR beta chains were sequenced in this cohort, and the absence of alpha or paired-chain data limited detectable features. Broadly in line with IMGT annotations, most TCR beta V segments showed up in productive rearrangements about 87% or about 30% of the time in an earlier analysis of several hundred of the donors. Seventeen rarely observed V segments, including chromosome 9 orphons, were excluded from the earlier analysis of some 590 of the donors because counts were too low. A total of roughly 160 TCR beta chains were listed by the study as associated with cytomegalovirus. A further reported finding was that TCR beta sequences accurately predicted the HLA-A and HLA-B alleles for most subjects in the first cohort. Some IMGT-functional V segments, including TRBV6-2 and TRBV6-3, could not be told apart with the 87-base-pair reads, so those segments were excluded. A later analysis found that TCR association rates varied across HLA loci, with DRB1 alleles showing the most associated TCRs and HLA-C alleles the fewest. A later genetic analysis associated a missense DCLRE1C variant with V-gene and J-gene trimming of TCR beta chains, and an independent cohort replicated the association. According to a later analysis, most CMV-associated TCR beta chains appeared to be HLA-restricted, and the HLA associations seemed to be driven largely by CMV exposure. Because some donors lacked HLA typing at each locus, the association tests relied only on the typed subset. Most TCR sequences were observed very rarely across donors, whereas some public TCRs were present in many individuals. The presence/absence analyses assumed that sequencing depth was roughly uniform across donors, and that assumption may not be true. In a later analysis, 15,000 to 20,000 TCR beta sequences were associated with specific HLA alleles at a false discovery rate of 0.05. A later analysis found that HLA-associated TCR beta chains were more clonally expanded and had lower generation probabilities than equally common non-associated chains.

The source of this sequence is a woman younger than 35 in good health and CMV-seronegative. The rearranged segments are TRBV5-1 and TRBJ2-7, and 9 junction bases match TRBD1. Material: PBMCs. The nucleotide sequence is TGCGCCAGCAGCTTAACGAGACCGGGACAGGGCAGGCCCTACGAGCAGTACTTC. This is translated as CASSLTRPGQGRPYEQYF.